This paragraph covers one T cell receptor (beta chain) sequence. Its antigen is still unknown. In the original processing: A classifier for distant metastasis in papillary thyroid cancer was constructed using CDR3 differences observed across clinicopathological groups. Using MiXCR, TCRdb reanalyzed the PCR reads. It is TCRdb's table, rather than the study itself, that gives the V and J calls and clone size. The table has about 93,000 clones, about 12% seen once. This record comes from a study of metastatic and nonmetastatic thyroid tumors. Study context: Both malignant and benign thyroid patients supplied peripheral blood and tumor or nodule tissue samples, across which the repertoires of these patients were then compared.

The CDR3 length is 12 residues. The trim removed 5 bases at V and 6 bases at J, leaving 4 bases unmatched. CDR1 is SGHAT and CDR2 is FQNNGV in the germline V gene. Patients were all untreated before their thyroid surgery. Study findings and constraints: Patients with malignant thyroid tumors reportedly had significantly higher TCR beta diversity than those with benign nodules, in blood and tumor.

The rearrangement joins TRBV11-2 to TRBJ2-7; 7 bases line up with TRBD1. The TCR sequence derives from a female donor with papillary thyroid cancer or a benign thyroid nodule (not recorded which). Some clones in this sample may be carry-over from other donors' samples. Sequencing was carried out using blood. CDR3 sequence reads: CASSRTGVEQYF. The CDR3 region has the DNA TGTGCCAGCAGCCGAACAGGGGTCGAGCAGTACTTC.